Included here is one T cell receptor (beta chain) sequence, with context. Its antigen is not known. This specimen comes from a study of long-term antiretroviral therapy in people with HIV. Survey level was the resolution at which the v3.0 immunoSEQ assay ran. Method: immunoSEQ multiplex PCR; TCRdb's copy keeps in-frame clones and lacks some. This table holds tens of thousands of clones, roughly 84% found once. Findings and caveats of the study: Someone took the blood between about 2003 and 2017, maybe while older ART regimens were in use. Pre-ART expanded TRB clones stayed dominant throughout, though often decreasing after ART. Repertoires from HIV showed CDR3 length ranges narrower than those of controls.

V gave up 6 bases and J gave up 0 bases; unmatched junction bases: 17. Germline loops: CDR1 SGHNT, CDR2 YENEEA. The CDR3 contains 19 residues. This clonotype was sampled from a man aged 40-49 years with HIV. This specimen consisted of unsorted PBMCs, obtained 4.8 to 5 years after starting antiretroviral therapy. The V gene is TRBV11-3, the J gene TRBJ2-1; 7 bases are shared with TRBD2. The CDR3 region is CASRHLAVYVTCSYNEQFF. The CDR3 DNA reads TGTGCCAGCAGACATCTAGCGGTTTACGTAACATGCTCCTACAATGAGCAGTTCTTC.